The 4 T cell receptor beta chains in this list originate from one sample, sequenced in a study of blood T cells in healthy people across ages. Sample-barcoded 5' priming and a J-beta primer mix drove a second PCR of roughly 7 to 11 cycles. TCRdb itself ran the 5' RACE reads through MiXCR, one entry per CDR3 protein. This sample has about 1.8 million distinct CDR3 sequences, with around 50% found just once. Sequenced sample: blood. The receptors were sampled from a woman aged 40 to 50 in good health.

The genes are TRBV28 and TRBJ2-5, with D possibly being TRBD1 (5 bases). The germline gives CDR1 MDHEN, CDR2 SYDVKM. Trimming removed 9 bases at V and 2 bases at J, with 16 bases between. There are 14 residues in the CDR3. CDR3 nucleotide sequence: TGTGCCAGGCGCGGCAGGGCTCAACAAGAGACCCAGTACTTC. Encoded protein: CARRGRAQQETQYF.

The chain employs TRBV20-1 and TRBJ2-5, with 9 positions matching TRBD2. After removal of 6 bases from V and 3 bases from J, the junction contained 14 bases not matched to a gene. This CDR3 has 16 amino acids. Germline V gives CDR1 DFQATT, CDR2 SNEGSKA (reference sequence). CDR3: CSAGGGGAFFEETQYF. The CDR3 nucleotides are TGCAGTGCAGGCGGCGGGGGGGCCTTCTTTGAAGAGACCCAGTACTTC.

This chain connects TRBV27 to TRBJ2-7, with D possibly being TRBD1 (5 bases). This CDR3 region has 16 residues. CDR1 and CDR2 from the germline V gene are MNHEY and SMNVEV (reference sequence). V was clipped by 5 bases and J by 0 bases, with 17 bases between them. The CDR3 DNA sequence: TGTGCCAGCAGTCCGGTAAGGGGCCCCTCCTCCTACGAGCAGTACTTC. Its translation: CASSPVRGPSSYEQYF.

This chain links TRBV2 with TRBJ2-5; 13 nucleotides agree with TRBD2. Per the germline V gene, CDR1 is SNHLY and CDR2 is FYNNEI. The CDR3 is 19 amino acids. V shed 1 base and J 1 base; nucleotides not matched to a gene: 9. The CDR3 DNA sequence: TGTGCCAGCAGTGAAGGCCTGGGACTAGCGGGGACTTTCCAAGAGACCCAGTACTTC. It codes for CASSEGLGLAGTFQETQYF.